Listed here are 5 T cell receptor beta chains from one sample, sequenced in a study of cytomegalovirus exposure and HLA in healthy donors (dated by TCRdb to the late 2010s). The protocol used for the library was the immunoSEQ multiplex PCR assay. For the multiplex PCR, a mixture combining 60 forward primers for TCR Vbeta segments and 13 reverse primers for TCR Jbeta segments was used. The clones in this table, taken by TCRdb from immuneACCESS, are in-frame only. Not every clone is retained; where verified, under half of the shortfall comes from an unresolved V gene, and the cause of the rest is unknown. Counted in this sample were about 140,000 clones; 78% of them appeared once. Jointly, the top ten make up 2.5% to 3.5% of the sample. Source material: PBMCs. These receptors were obtained from a male donor in good health and CMV-seronegative.

CDR3 sequence: CASGRKSGASYEQYF. CDR3 DNA sequence: TGTGCCAGCGGAAGAAAGAGCGGGGCATCCTACGAGCAGTACTTC. The chain has TRBV5-4 and TRBJ2-7, with 7 bases fitting TRBD2. CDR3 length equals 15 residues. V dropped 7 bases and J dropped 1; count of bases not matched to a gene: 11. Per germline, CDR1 SGHNT and CDR2 YYREEE (reference sequence). The variable domain in full, completed from reference TRBV5-4 and TRBJ2-7, reads ETGVTQSPTHLIKTRGQQVTLRCSSQSGHNTVSWYQQALGQGPQFIFQYYREEENGRGNFPPRFSGLQFPNYSSELNVNALELDDSALYLCASGRKSGASYEQYFGPGTRLTVT.

The V and J genes are TRBV30 and TRBJ2-1, with 11 bases matching TRBD2. The CDR3 is 17 amino acids. Germline CDR1 GTSNPN, CDR2 SVGIG (reference sequence). V gave up 5 bases and J gave up 5 bases; unmatched junction bases: 14. The CDR3: CAWRATTSGGFHNEQFF. CDR3 coding DNA: TGTGCCTGGCGTGCCACTACTAGCGGGGGATTTCACAATGAGCAGTTCTTC.

This chain links TRBV7-3 with TRBJ2-3, with 9 bases that match TRBD2. CDR3 length: 17 residues. V dropped 5 bases and J dropped 6; count of bases not matched to a gene: 15. Germline values: CDR1 SGHTA, CDR2 FQGTGA. DNA of the CDR3: TGTGCCAGCAGCCGTTACCGAGGACTAGCGATCGTGGATACGCAGTATTTT. It translates to CASSRYRGLAIVDTQYF.

The genes are TRBV5-1 and TRBJ2-1, with TRBD1 identical over 12 bases. The V gene's germline CDR1 is SGHRS and CDR2 YFSETQ. The CDR3 runs 17 residues. Trimming at V came to 6 bases and at J to 1 base, leaving 8 bases not matched to a gene. The CDR3 sequence is CASTGTGGVPSYNEQFF. For the CDR3, the DNA is TGCGCCAGCACCGGGACAGGGGGCGTTCCGTCCTACAATGAGCAGTTCTTC.

This sequence joins TRBV7-9 and TRBJ2-2; no clear D gene. CDR1 and CDR2 (germline): SEHNR, FQNEAQ (reference sequence). V dropped 9 bases and J dropped 2 bases, with 13 bases sitting between them. The CDR3 is 14 amino acids. CDR3 in amino acids: CARQRSPNTGELFF. CDR3 DNA sequence: TGTGCCAGACAGAGATCTCCCAACACCGGGGAGCTGTTTTTT. Full variable domain (missing parts from reference TRBV7-9 and TRBJ2-2): DTGVSQNPRHKITKRGQNVTFRCDPISEHNRLYWYRQTLGQGPEFLTYFQNEAQLEKSRLLSDRFSAERPKGSFSTLEIQRTEQGDSAMYLCARQRSPNTGELFFGEGSRLTVL.